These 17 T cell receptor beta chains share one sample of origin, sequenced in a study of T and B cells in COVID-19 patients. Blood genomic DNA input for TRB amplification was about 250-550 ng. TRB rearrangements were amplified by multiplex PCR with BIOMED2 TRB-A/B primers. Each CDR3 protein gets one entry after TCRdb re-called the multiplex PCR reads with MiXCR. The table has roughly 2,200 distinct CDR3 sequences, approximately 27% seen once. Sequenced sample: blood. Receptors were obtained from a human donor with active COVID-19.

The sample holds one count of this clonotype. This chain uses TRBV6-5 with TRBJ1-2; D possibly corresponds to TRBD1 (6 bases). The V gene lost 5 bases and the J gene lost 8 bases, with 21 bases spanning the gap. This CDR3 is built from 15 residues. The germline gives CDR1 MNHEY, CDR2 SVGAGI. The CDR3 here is CASSTLYGTLSGYTF. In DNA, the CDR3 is TGTGCCAGCAGTACACTTTACGGGACATTGAGCGGCTACACCTTC.

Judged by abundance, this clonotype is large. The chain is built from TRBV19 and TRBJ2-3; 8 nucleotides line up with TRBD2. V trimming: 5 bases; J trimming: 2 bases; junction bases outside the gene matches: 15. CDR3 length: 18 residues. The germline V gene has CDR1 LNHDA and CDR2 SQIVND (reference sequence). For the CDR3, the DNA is TGTGCCAGTAGTCACCGGGGGGGTGGTTACGGGACCACAGATACGCAGTATTTT. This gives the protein CASSHRGGGYGTTDTQYF.

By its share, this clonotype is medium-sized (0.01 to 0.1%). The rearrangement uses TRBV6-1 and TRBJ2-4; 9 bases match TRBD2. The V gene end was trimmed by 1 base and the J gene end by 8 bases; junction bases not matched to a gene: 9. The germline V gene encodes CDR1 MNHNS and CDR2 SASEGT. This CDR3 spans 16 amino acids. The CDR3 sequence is CASSEVGGGAGYIQYF. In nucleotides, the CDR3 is TGTGCCAGCAGTGAAGTAGGCGGGGGGGCCGGGTACATTCAGTACTTC.

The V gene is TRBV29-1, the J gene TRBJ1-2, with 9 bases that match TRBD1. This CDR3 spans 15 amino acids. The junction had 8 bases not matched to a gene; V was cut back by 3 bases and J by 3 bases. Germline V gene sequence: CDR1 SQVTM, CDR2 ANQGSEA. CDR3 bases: TGCAGCGTTGATGAGACAGGGGGGGCGGACTATGGCTACACCTTC. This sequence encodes CSVDETGGADYGYTF.

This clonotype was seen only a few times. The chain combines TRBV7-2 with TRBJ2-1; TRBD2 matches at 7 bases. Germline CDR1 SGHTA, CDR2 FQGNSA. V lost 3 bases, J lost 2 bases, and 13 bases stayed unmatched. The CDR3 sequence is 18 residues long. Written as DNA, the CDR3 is TGTGCCAGCAGCTTTTACCCCGCGGCTAGCGGTACCTACAATGAGCAGTTCTTC. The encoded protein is CASSFYPAASGTYNEQFF.

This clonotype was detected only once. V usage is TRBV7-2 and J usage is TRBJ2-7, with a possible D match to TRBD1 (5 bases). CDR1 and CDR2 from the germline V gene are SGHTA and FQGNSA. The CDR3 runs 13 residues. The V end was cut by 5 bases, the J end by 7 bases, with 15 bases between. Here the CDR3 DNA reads TGTGCCAGCAGCAACCTCCAGGGTCGGGAGCAGTACTTC. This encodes CASSNLQGREQYF.

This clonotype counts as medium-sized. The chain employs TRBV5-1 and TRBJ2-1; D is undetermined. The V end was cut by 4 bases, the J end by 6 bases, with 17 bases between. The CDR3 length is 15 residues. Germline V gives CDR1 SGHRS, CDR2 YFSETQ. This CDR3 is CASSLEDTLVNEQFF. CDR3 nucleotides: TGCGCCAGCAGCCTAGAAGACACCCTTGTCAATGAGCAGTTCTTC.

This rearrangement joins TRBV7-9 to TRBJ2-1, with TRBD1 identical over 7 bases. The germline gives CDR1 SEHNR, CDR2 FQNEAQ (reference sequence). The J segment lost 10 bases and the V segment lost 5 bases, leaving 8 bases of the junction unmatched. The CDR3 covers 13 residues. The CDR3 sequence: CASSRNRGGEQFF. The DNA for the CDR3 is TGTGCCAGCAGCCGAAACAGGGGCGGCGAGCAGTTCTTC. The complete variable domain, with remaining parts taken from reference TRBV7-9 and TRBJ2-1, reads DTGVSQNPRHKITKRGQNVTFRCDPISEHNRLYWYRQTLGQGPEFLTYFQNEAQLEKSRLLSDRFSAERPKGSFSTLEIQRTEQGDSAMYLCASSRNRGGEQFFGPGTRLTVL.

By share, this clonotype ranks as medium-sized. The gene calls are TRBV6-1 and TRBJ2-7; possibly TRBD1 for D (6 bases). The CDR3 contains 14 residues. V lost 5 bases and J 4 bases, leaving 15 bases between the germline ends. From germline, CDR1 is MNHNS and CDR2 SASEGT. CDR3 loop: CASSNRVLGYEQYF. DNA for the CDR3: TGTGCCAGCAGTAACAGGGTCCTAGGGTACGAGCAGTACTTC.

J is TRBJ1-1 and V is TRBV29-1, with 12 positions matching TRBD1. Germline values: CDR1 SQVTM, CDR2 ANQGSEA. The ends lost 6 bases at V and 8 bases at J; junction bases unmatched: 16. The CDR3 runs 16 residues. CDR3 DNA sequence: TGCAGCGTGCTACACGGGACAGGGGGCAGCTATGGGGAAGCTTTCTTT. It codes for CSVLHGTGGSYGEAFF.

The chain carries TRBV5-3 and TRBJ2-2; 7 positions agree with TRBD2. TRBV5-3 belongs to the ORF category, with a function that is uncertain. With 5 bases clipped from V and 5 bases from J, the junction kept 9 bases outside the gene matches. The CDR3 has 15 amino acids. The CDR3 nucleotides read TGTGCCAGAAGAGAGGCGGGAGAGGAGACCGGGGAGCTGTTTTTT. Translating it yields CARREAGEETGELFF.

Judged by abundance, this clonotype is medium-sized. The CDR3 region is CASSGGTAGYTF. CDR3 bases: TGTGCCAGCAGTGGAGGGACAGCGGGCTACACCTTC. The chain couples TRBV6-1 to TRBJ1-2; 7 bases are a match to TRBD1. The ends lost 4 bases at V and 8 bases at J; junction bases unmatched: 4. Germline CDR1 and CDR2: MNHNS and SASEGT. This CDR3 region has 12 residues.

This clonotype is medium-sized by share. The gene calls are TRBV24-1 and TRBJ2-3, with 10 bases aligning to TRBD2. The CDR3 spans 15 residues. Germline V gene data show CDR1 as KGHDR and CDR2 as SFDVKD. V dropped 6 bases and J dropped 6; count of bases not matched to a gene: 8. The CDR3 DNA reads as TGTGCCACCAGTCGAAGCGGGGGGGCTACGGATACGCAGTATTTT. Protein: CATSRSGGATDTQYF.

The CDR3, as DNA: TGCGCCAGCAGCCTAGCGGGAGGTTTCTTCTCCTACAATGAGCAGTTCTTC. Protein product: CASSLAGGFFSYNEQFF. This chain uses TRBV4-3 with TRBJ2-1, with 10 bases matching TRBD2. There are 17 residues in the CDR3. V lost 4 bases and J lost 0; bases outside the gene matches: 6. Germline lookup yields CDR1 LGHNA and CDR2 YSLEER.

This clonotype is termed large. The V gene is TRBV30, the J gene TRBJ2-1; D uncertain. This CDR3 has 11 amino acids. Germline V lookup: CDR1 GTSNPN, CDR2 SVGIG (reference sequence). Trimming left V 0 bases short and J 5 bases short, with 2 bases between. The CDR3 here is CAWSVHNEQFF. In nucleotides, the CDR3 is TGTGCCTGGAGTGTACACAATGAGCAGTTCTTC. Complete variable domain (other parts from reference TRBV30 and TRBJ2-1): SQTIHQWPATLVQPVGSPLSLECTVEGTSNPNLYWYRQAAGRGLQLLFYSVGIGQISSEVPQNLSASRPQDRQFILSSKKLLLSDSGFYLCAWSVHNEQFFGPGTRLTVL.

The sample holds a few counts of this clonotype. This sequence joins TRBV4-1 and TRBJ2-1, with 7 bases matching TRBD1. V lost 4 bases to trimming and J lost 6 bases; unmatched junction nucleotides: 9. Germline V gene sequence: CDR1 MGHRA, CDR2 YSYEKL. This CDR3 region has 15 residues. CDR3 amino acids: CASSPLGTAINEQFF. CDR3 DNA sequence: TGCGCCAGCAGCCCCTTAGGGACAGCGATCAATGAGCAGTTCTTC.

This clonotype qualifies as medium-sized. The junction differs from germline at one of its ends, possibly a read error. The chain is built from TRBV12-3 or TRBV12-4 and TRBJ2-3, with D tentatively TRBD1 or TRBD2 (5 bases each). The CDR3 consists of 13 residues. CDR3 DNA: TGTGCCAGCAGTGCCGGGACGCGGGCGTCCATTTTGTTT. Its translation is CASSAGTRASILF.